One sample yielded the 27 T cell receptor beta chains listed below, sequenced in a study of read filtering for tumor transcriptome and immune sequencing. This library used about 360 ng RNA and molecular barcoded adaptors spanning alpha/delta and beta/gamma chains. TCRdb itself ran the reads through MiXCR, one entry per CDR3 protein. The data show roughly 46,000 distinct CDR3 sequences, approximately 12% seen once. The sequenced sample consisted of a population of CD138-negative cells sorted from bone marrow. These receptors were taken from a donor at least 40 years old with multiple myeloma.

This clonotype was seen only a few times. The gene calls are TRBV20-1 and TRBJ2-3; D is possibly TRBD2 (7 bases). V lost 0 bases and J lost 5, with 15 bases in between. The germline gives CDR1 DFQATT, CDR2 SNEGSKA (reference sequence). CDR3 size: 15 residues. CDR3 in amino acids: CSARDGGGAGDTQYF. Written as DNA, the CDR3 is TGCAGTGCTAGAGATGGGGGGGGGGCAGGAGATACGCAGTATTTT.

This clonotype showed up many times. The rearrangement links TRBV20-1 to TRBJ2-3; 9 bases fit TRBD1. V dropped 5 bases and J dropped 4; count of bases not matched to a gene: 1. The CDR3 has 12 amino acids. Germline CDR1 and CDR2: DFQATT and SNEGSKA (reference sequence). CDR3 coding DNA: TGCAGTGCTCGGGACAGGGCAGATACGCAGTATTTT. The encoded protein is CSARDRADTQYF.

In this sample, this clonotype turned up many times. The rearrangement joins TRBV7-9 to TRBJ2-1, with D hard to call. This CDR3 comprises 17 residues. The V gene's germline CDR1 is SEHNR and CDR2 FQNEAQ (reference sequence). The V gene lost 5 bases and the J gene lost 10 bases, with 27 bases spanning the gap. Written as DNA, the CDR3 is TGTGCCAGCAGCCCCCACTACGGCGTCTCTCAACGAATCGAGCAGTTCTTC. Protein: CASSPHYGVSQRIEQFF.

This clonotype was observed many times. The gene calls are TRBV30 and TRBJ2-7, with 13 bases aligning to TRBD2. The CDR3 is 14 residues long. The V gene's germline CDR1 is GTSNPN and CDR2 SVGIG (reference sequence). With V trimmed by 0 bases and J by 5 bases, 1 base remained unmatched. This CDR3 reads CAWSVGLAGDEQYF. The CDR3 region has the DNA TGTGCCTGGAGTGTAGGACTAGCGGGAGACGAGCAGTACTTC.

Many counts were recorded for this clonotype. V and J are TRBV3-1 and TRBJ2-7, with D tentatively TRBD1 (5 bases). This CDR3 is built from 13 residues. Germline CDR1 LGHDT, CDR2 YNNKEL (reference sequence). The V and J ends lost 8 bases and 4 bases respectively, with 15 bases between them. Here the CDR3 reads CASGEQAPYEQYF. CDR3 DNA sequence: TGTGCCAGCGGGGAACAGGCGCCTTACGAGCAGTACTTC.

This clonotype came up many times. V gene TRBV5-4 combines with J gene TRBJ2-3; either TRBD1 or TRBD2 may fit D (5 bases each). Per germline, CDR1 SGHNT and CDR2 YYREEE (reference sequence). This CDR3 spans 15 amino acids. Trimming cost V 4 bases and J 5 bases, with 17 bases left between them. The DNA of the CDR3 is TGTGCCAGCAGCGAACAGGTGGACTTGAGAGATACGCAGTATTTT. Amino acids: CASSEQVDLRDTQYF.

This clonotype showed up many times. The chain carries TRBV6-1 and TRBJ1-5; a possible D gene is TRBD1 (5 bases). V was pared by 4 bases and J by 3 bases, with 13 bases between. CDR3 size: 15 residues. Germline CDR1 is MNHNS and CDR2 is SASEGT. The CDR3: CASSGGGTYNQPQHF. CDR3 in DNA: TGTGCCAGCAGTGGCGGCGGGACTTACAATCAGCCCCAGCATTTT.

As for this clonotype: The junction does not match germline at one end; this may be a read error. The chain uses TRBV6-2 or TRBV6-3 and TRBJ2-2, with D maybe TRBD2 (7 bases). Germline CDR1 is MNHEY and CDR2 is SVGEGT. The CDR3 is 13 residues long. The CDR3 protein is CASGQLASGVLFF. Written as DNA, the CDR3 is TGTGCCAGCGGTCAACTAGCGTCAGGGGTGCTGTTTTTT.

This clonotype came up many times. This rearrangement joins TRBV5-4 to TRBJ1-5, with D possibly TRBD1 on 6 matching bases. V lost 2 bases and J lost 7, with 13 bases in between. This CDR3 contains 14 residues. Per germline, CDR1 SGHNT and CDR2 YYREEE (reference sequence). The CDR3 here is CASSFGGGEQPQHF. CDR3 coding DNA: TGTGCCAGCAGCTTTGGAGGGGGTGAGCAGCCCCAGCATTTT.

Remarks on this clonotype: This is likely an artifact of a read error, given a far larger clone one base away. The chain uses TRBV11-3 and TRBJ2-1; the D is unclear. The CDR3 runs to 13 residues. With 5 bases removed from V and 3 bases from J, the gap between germline ends came to 8 bases. The germline V gene encodes CDR1 SGHNT and CDR2 YENEEA. CDR3 in amino acids: CASSLNDYNEQFF. The DNA for the CDR3 is TGTGCCAGCAGCCTTAATGACTACAATGAGCAGTTCTTC.

This clonotype was recorded many times. The chain combines TRBV2 with TRBJ1-1, with D perhaps TRBD1 (5 bases). This CDR3 is 14 amino acids long. Germline CDR1 and CDR2: SNHLY and FYNNEI. V shed 11 bases and J shed 3 bases, with 19 bases lying between them. CDR3 sequence reads: CAAKRRGRDTEAFF. CDR3 in DNA: TGTGCCGCAAAGAGAAGGGGCAGGGACACTGAAGCTTTCTTT.

In this sample, this clonotype turned up many times. The rearrangement links TRBV7-2 to TRBJ1-4, with D hard to call. From germline, CDR1 is SGHTA and CDR2 FQGNSA. Trimming cost V 5 bases and J 3 bases, with 7 bases left between them. CDR3 length: 13 residues. CDR3 in amino acids: CASSLQPNEKLFF. The CDR3 DNA is TGTGCCAGCAGCCTCCAGCCTAATGAAAAACTGTTTTTT.

This clonotype has a count of ten or more. The chain links TRBV18 to TRBJ1-1; possibly TRBD1 for D (6 bases). V dropped 3 bases and J dropped 10 bases, with 21 bases sitting between them. This CDR3 comprises 15 residues. Germline V gene data show CDR1 as KGHSH and CDR2 as LQKENI. The CDR3 loop is CASSPPFGGLLGAFF. The CDR3 nucleotides are TGTGCCAGCTCACCCCCGTTCGGGGGGCTCTTGGGAGCTTTCTTT.

This clonotype has at least ten counts. V and J are TRBV21-1 and TRBJ2-5. TRBV21-1 is annotated as a pseudogene. This CDR3 region has 15 residues. CDR3 DNA: TGTGCCAGCAGTAAAAAGGGTGGGAATGGAGAGACCCAGTACTTC. Its translation is CASSKKGGNGETQYF.

Many counts were recorded for this clonotype. V gene TRBV12-3 or TRBV12-4 combines with J gene TRBJ2-2; 14 bases line up with TRBD2. With V trimmed by 5 bases and J by 6 bases, 11 bases remained unmatched. This CDR3 contains 18 residues. The CDR3 loop reads CASSPRLAGGPKSGELFF. CDR3 in DNA: TGTGCCAGCAGTCCAAGACTAGCGGGAGGGCCTAAGTCCGGGGAGCTGTTTTTT.

A remark on this clonotype: It is likely a read error: a sequence one base away is far more abundant. V is TRBV12-3 or TRBV12-4 and J is TRBJ2-1, with 7 nucleotides matching TRBD2. The CDR3 sequence is 16 residues long. CDR3 in amino acids: CASRERDRGSHNEQFF. The DNA for the CDR3 is TGTGCCAGCAGGGAGCGGGATAGGGGCTCCCACAATGAGCAGTTCTTC.

At least ten counts were recorded for this clonotype. The gene calls are TRBV7-8 and TRBJ2-1, with 9 bases lining up with TRBD1. J was trimmed by 10 bases and V by 3 bases; bases with no gene match: 10. The germline V gene encodes CDR1 SGHVS and CDR2 FQNEAQ. The CDR3 is 15 amino acids. CDR3 in DNA: TGTGCCAGCAGCTTGGGGACAGGGTATGGTCGGGAGCAGTTCTTC. It codes for CASSLGTGYGREQFF.

This clonotype was seen many times. The chain links TRBV10-2 to TRBJ1-1; 10 bases agree with TRBD1. In germline, CDR1 is WSHSY, CDR2 SAAADI. This CDR3 has 13 amino acids. Trimming at V came to 8 bases and at J to 4 bases, leaving 4 bases not matched to a gene. In DNA form, the CDR3 reads TGCGCCAGCCAGGACAGGGGGACCACTGAAGCTTTCTTT. It encodes CASQDRGTTEAFF.

This clonotype came up many times. The chain combines TRBV28 with TRBJ2-1; TRBD2 aligns across 7 bases. V gave up 7 bases and J gave up 8 bases; unmatched junction bases: 8. Germline assignment: CDR1 MDHEN and CDR2 SYDVKM. This CDR3 has 13 amino acids. The DNA of the CDR3 is TGTGCCAGCACCAGGACTAGTTTCCATGAGCAGTTCTTC. Protein sequence: CASTRTSFHEQFF.

This clonotype was detected many times. The rearrangement joins TRBV29-1 to TRBJ2-1; 8 bases are a match to TRBD2. With 6 bases clipped from V and 1 base from J, the junction kept 11 bases outside the gene matches. The CDR3 length is 16 residues. Germline V CDR1 and CDR2: SQVTM, ANQGSEA. The chain's CDR3 is CSVQEVAGSSYNEQFF. In DNA, the CDR3 is TGCAGCGTGCAAGAGGTAGCGGGATCTTCCTACAATGAGCAGTTCTTC.

This clonotype was counted many times. The chain recombines TRBV6-4 with TRBJ1-1, with 9 bases fitting TRBD1. The ends lost 6 bases at V and 5 bases at J; junction bases unmatched: 4. Germline V gene data show CDR1 as MRHNA and CDR2 as SNTAGT. The CDR3 extends over 13 amino acids. As DNA, the CDR3 is TGTGCCAGCAGCCCGACAGGGGGTACTGAAGCTTTCTTT. Residues: CASSPTGGTEAFF.

This clonotype was counted at least ten times. This chain connects TRBV27 to TRBJ1-5, with unresolved D. Trimming took 0 bases from V and 3 from J, leaving 9 bases between them. Germline values: CDR1 MNHEY, CDR2 SMNVEV (reference sequence). The CDR3 spans 15 residues. This CDR3 reads CASSLSWQNNQPQHF. The CDR3 DNA sequence: TGTGCCAGCAGTTTATCGTGGCAGAACAATCAGCCCCAGCATTTT.

The chain uses TRBV28 and TRBJ2-2; maybe TRBD2 (6 bases). Looked up from germline, CDR1 is MDHEN and CDR2 is SYDVKM. Trimming pared 4 bases from V and 1 base from J, leaving 13 bases between. CDR3 length equals 16 residues. CDR3 DNA: TGTGCCAGCAGTTCGGGCGGGGCAGTGAACACCGGGGAGCTGTTTTTT. Residues: CASSSGGAVNTGELFF.

Note on this clonotype: Just one base apart from a much larger clone, this may be a read error. The rearrangement uses TRBV20-1 and TRBJ1-5; D remains unclear. CDR1 is DFQATT, CDR2 SNEGSKA, per germline (reference sequence). The CDR3 length is 12 residues. CDR3 protein: CGASRRGQPQHF. The CDR3 nucleotides read TGCGGTGCTAGTCGGCGGGGTCAGCCCCAGCATTTT.

This clonotype was detected many times. This sequence joins TRBV25-1 and TRBJ1-2, with D unresolved. V lost 6 bases and J 6 bases, leaving 17 bases between the germline ends. Germline-derived CDR1 and CDR2 are MGHDK and SYGVNS. This CDR3 is 14 amino acids long. CDR3 in amino acids: CASSQDGMVDGYTF. The CDR3 DNA reads TGTGCCAGCAGCCAAGATGGAATGGTAGATGGCTACACCTTC.

This clonotype was seen more than once but under ten times. This may stem from a read error, because a much larger clone lies one nucleotide away. This rearrangement joins TRBV4-3 to TRBJ2-6; D remains ambiguous. The CDR3 is made up of 17 amino acids. Germline V CDR1 and CDR2: LGHNA, YSLEER. In DNA, the CDR3 is TGCGCCTGCAGCCAAGCCAGGTTGGGCTCTGGGGCCAACGTCCTGACTTTC. Its translation: CACSQARLGSGANVLTF.

This clonotype has just a few counts. One base away lies a much larger clone, so this may be a sequencing read error. This chain uses TRBV29-1 with TRBJ1-1; the D gene is possibly TRBD1 (5 bases). The length of the CDR3 is 12 residues. Germline V CDR1 and CDR2: SQVTM, ANQGSEA. The CDR3 sequence is CSAAREVTEALF. DNA for the CDR3: TGCAGCGCTGCCAGGGAGGTCACTGAAGCTCTCTTT.